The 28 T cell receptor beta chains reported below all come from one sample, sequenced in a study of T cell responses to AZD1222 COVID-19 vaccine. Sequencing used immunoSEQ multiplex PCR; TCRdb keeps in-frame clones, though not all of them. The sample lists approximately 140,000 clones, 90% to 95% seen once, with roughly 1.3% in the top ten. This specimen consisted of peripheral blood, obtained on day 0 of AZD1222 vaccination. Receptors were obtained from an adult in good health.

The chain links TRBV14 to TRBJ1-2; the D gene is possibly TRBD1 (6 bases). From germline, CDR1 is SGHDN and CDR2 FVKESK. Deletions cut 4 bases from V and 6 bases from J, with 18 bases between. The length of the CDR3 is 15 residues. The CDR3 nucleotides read TGTGCCAGCAGCCTTCAGGGGACTCAAATCGATGGCTACACCTTC. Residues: CASSLQGTQIDGYTF. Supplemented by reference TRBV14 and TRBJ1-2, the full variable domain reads EAGVTQFPSHSVIEKGQTVTLRCDPISGHDNLYWYRRVMGKEIKFLLHFVKESKQDESGMPNNRFLAERTGGTYSTLKVQPAELEDSGVYFCASSLQGTQIDGYTFGSGTRLTVV.

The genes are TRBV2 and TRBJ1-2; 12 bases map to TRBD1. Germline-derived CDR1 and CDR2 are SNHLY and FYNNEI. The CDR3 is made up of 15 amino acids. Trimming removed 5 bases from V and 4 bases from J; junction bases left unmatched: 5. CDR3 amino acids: CASSSGTGGFYGYTF. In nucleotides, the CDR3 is TGTGCCAGCAGTTCCGGGACAGGGGGCTTCTATGGCTACACCTTC.

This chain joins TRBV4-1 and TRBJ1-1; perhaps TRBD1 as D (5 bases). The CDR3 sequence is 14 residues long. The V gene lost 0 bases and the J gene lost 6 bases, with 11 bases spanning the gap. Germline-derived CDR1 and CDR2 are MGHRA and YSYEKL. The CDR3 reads CASSQDLGTSEAFF. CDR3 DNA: TGCGCCAGCAGCCAAGATTTGGGGACCTCTGAAGCTTTCTTT.

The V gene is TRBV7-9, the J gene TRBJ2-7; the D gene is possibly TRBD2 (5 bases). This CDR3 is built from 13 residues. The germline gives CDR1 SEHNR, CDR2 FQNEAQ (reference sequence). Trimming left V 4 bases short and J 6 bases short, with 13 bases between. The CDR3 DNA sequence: TGTGCCAGCAGCTCAGAACCCGCGGGCGAGCAGTACGTC. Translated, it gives CASSSEPAGEQYV.

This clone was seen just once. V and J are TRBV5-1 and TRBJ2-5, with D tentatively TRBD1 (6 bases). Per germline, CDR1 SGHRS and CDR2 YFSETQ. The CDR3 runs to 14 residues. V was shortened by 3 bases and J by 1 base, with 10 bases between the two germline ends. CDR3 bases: TGCGCCAGCAGCTACGGGGACACCCAAGAGACCCAGTACTTC. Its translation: CASSYGDTQETQYF.

The CDR3 DNA sequence: TGTGCCAGCAGTTTCCTAGCGGGAGTGGGACGCACCGGGGAGCTGTTTTTT. It is translated as CASSFLAGVGRTGELFF. The chain uses TRBV27 and TRBJ2-2, with 10 bases matching TRBD2. CDR1 is MNHEY, CDR2 SMNVEV, per germline (reference sequence). CDR3 length equals 17 residues. The V segment lost 3 bases and the J segment 4 bases; nucleotides outside the gene matches: 8.

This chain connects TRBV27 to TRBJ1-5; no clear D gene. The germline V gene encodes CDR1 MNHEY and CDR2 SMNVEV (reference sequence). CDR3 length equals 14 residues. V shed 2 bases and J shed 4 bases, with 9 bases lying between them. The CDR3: CASSLGLGNQPQHF. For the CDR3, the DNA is TGTGCCAGCAGTTTAGGGCTAGGGAATCAGCCCCAGCATTTT.

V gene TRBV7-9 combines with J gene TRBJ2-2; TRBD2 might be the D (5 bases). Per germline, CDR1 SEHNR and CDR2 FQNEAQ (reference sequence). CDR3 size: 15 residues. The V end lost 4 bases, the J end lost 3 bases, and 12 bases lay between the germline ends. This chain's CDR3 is CASSSGLSYTGELFF. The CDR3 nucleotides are TGTGCCAGCAGCTCAGGACTGAGCTACACCGGGGAGCTGTTTTTT.

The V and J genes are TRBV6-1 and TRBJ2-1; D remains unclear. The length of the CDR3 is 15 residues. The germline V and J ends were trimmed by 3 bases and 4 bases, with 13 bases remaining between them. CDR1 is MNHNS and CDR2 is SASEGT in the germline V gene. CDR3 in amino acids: CASSEVGDPYNEQFF. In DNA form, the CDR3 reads TGTGCCAGCAGTGAGGTCGGAGACCCTTACAATGAGCAGTTCTTC.

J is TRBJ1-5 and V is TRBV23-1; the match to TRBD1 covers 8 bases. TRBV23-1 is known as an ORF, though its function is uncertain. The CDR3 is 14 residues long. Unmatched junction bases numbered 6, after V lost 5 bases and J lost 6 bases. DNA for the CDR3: TGCGCCAGCAGTTGGACAGGGACTTTTCAGCCCCAGCATTTT. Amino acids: CASSWTGTFQPQHF.

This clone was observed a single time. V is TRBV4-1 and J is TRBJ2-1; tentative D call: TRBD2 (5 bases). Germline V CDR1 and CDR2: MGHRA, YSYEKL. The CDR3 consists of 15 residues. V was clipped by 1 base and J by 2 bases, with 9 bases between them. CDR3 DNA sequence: TGCGCCAGCAGCCAAGTCTCGGGAACCTACAATGAGCAGTTCTTC. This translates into CASSQVSGTYNEQFF.

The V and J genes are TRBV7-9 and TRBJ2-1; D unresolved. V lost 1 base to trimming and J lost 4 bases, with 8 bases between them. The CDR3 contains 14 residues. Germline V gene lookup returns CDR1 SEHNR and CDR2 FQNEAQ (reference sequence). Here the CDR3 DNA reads TGTGCCAGCAGCTTAGGCGGACCATACAATGAGCAGTTCTTC. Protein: CASSLGGPYNEQFF.

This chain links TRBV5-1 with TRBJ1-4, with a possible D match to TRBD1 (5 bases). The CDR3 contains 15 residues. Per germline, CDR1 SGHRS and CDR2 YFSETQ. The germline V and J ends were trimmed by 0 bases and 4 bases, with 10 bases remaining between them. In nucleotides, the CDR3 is TGCGCCAGCAGCTTGGCCACAGGATATAATGAAAAACTGTTTTTT. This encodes CASSLATGYNEKLFF. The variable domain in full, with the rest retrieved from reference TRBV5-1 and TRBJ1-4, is KAGVTQTPRYLIKTRGQQVTLSCSPISGHRSVSWYQQTPGQGLQFLFEYFSETQRNKGNFPGRFSGRQFSNSRSEMNVSTLELGDSALYLCASSLATGYNEKLFFGSGTQLSVL.

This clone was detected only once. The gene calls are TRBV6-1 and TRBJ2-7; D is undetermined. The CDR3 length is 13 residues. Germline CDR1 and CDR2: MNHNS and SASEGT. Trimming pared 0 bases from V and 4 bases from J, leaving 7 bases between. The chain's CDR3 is CASSEALRYEQYV. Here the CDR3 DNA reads TGTGCCAGCAGTGAAGCTCTTAGGTACGAGCAGTACGTC.

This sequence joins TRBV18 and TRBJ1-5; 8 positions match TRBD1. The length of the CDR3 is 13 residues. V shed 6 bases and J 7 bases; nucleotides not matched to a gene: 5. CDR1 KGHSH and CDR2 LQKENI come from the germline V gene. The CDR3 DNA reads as TGTGCCAGCTCCCCGACAGGGGACCAGCCCCAGCATTTT. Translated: CASSPTGDQPQHF. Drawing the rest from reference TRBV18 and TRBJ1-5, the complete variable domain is NAGVMQNPRHLVRRRGQEARLRCSPMKGHSHVYWYRQLPEEGLKFMVYLQKENIIDESGMPKERFSAEFPKEGPSILRIQQVVRGDSAAYFCASSPTGDQPQHFGDGTRLSIL.

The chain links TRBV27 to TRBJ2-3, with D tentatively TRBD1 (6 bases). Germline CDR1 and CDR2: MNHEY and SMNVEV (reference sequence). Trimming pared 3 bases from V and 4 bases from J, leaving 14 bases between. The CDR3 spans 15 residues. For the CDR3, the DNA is TGTGCCAGCAGTTTTAAGGACAGCGGCCCAGATACGCAGTATTTT. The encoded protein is CASSFKDSGPDTQYF.

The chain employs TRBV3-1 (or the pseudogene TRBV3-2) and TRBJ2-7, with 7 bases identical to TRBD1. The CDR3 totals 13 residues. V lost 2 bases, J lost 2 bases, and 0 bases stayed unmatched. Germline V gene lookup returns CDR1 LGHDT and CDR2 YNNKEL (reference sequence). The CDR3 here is CASSQQGAYEQYV. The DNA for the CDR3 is TGTGCCAGCAGCCAACAGGGGGCCTACGAGCAGTACGTC.

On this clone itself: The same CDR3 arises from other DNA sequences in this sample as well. The CDR3 coding sequence is TGTGCCAGTAGTTTGACAGGGGGCGGCAATCAGCCCCAGCATTTT. This encodes CASSLTGGGNQPQHF. V is TRBV19 and J is TRBJ1-5; 10 nucleotides match TRBD1. The junction had 3 bases not matched to a gene; V was cut back by 5 bases and J by 2 bases. The CDR3 spans 15 residues. Germline lookup yields CDR1 LNHDA and CDR2 SQIVND (reference sequence).

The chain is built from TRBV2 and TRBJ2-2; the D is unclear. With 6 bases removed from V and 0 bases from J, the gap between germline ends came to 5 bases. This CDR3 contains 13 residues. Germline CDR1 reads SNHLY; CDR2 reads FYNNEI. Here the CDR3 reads CASRLTNTGELFF. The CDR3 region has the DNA TGTGCCAGCAGACTGACGAACACCGGGGAGCTGTTTTTT.

The CDR3 bases are TGTGCCAGCTCACCAACGGGACAGTCCTACGAGCAGTACGTC. It yields the protein CASSPTGQSYEQYV. This chain links TRBV18 with TRBJ2-7, with 7 bases lining up with TRBD1. The CDR3 is 14 residues long. After removal of 2 bases from V and 1 base from J, the junction contained 2 bases not matched to a gene. Germline CDR1 is KGHSH and CDR2 is LQKENI.

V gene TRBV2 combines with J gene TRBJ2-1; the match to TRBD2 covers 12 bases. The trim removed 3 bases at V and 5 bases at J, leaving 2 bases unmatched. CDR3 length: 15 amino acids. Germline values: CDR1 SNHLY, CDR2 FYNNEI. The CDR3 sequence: CASSDWTSGDNEQFF. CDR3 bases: TGTGCCAGCAGTGACTGGACTAGCGGGGACAATGAGCAGTTCTTC.

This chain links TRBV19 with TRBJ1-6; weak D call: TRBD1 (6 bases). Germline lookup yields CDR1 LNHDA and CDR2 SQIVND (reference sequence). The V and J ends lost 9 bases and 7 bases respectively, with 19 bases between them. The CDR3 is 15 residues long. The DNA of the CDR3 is TGTGCCAGCGCCCCCGGGACAAGGGGGAATTCACCCCTCCACTTT. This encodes CASAPGTRGNSPLHF.

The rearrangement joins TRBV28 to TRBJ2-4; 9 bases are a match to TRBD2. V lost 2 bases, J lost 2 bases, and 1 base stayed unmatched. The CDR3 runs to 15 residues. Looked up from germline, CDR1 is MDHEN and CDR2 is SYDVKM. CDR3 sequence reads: CASSLAGGPKNIQYF. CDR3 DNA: TGTGCCAGCAGTTTAGCGGGAGGGCCCAAAAACATTCAGTACTTC. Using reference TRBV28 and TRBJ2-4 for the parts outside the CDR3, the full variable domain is DVKVTQSSRYLVKRTGEKVFLECVQDMDHENMFWYRQDPGLGLRLIYFSYDVKMKEKGDIPEGYSVSREKKERFSLILESASTNQTSMYLCASSLAGGPKNIQYFGAGTRLSVL.

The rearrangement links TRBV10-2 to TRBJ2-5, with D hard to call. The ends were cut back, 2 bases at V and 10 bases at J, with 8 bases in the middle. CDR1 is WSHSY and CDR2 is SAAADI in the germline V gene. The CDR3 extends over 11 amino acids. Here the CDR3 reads CASSETQDQYF. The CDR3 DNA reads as TGCGCCAGCAGTGAGACGCAGGACCAGTACTTC.

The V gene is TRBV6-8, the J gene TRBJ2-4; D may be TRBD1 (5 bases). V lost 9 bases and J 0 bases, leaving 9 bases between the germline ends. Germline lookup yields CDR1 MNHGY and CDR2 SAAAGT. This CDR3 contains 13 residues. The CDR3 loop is CARDRGAKNIQYF. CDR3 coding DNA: TGTGCCAGGGATAGGGGAGCCAAAAACATTCAGTACTTC.

In nucleotides, the CDR3 is TGTGCCAGCAGTGAAGGACAGGGAATCGGTGAAAAACTGTTTTTT. This gives the protein CASSEGQGIGEKLFF. This chain connects TRBV2 to TRBJ1-4; TRBD1 matches at 7 bases. Losses at the gene ends were 1 base for V and 7 bases for J; bases not matched to a gene: 6. This CDR3 has 15 amino acids. Germline V gives CDR1 SNHLY, CDR2 FYNNEI.

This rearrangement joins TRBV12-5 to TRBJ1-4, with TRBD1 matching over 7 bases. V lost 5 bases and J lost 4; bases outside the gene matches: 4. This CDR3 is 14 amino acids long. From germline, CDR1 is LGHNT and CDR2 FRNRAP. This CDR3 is CASGAGTVNEKLFF. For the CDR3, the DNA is TGTGCTAGTGGTGCCGGGACAGTTAATGAAAAACTGTTTTTT.

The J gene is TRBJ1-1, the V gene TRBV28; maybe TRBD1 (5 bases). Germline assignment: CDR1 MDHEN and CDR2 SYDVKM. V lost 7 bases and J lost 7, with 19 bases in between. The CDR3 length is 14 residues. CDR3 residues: CASNTQGAGDEAFF. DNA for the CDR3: TGTGCCAGCAACACCCAAGGGGCGGGAGATGAAGCTTTCTTT.